The sequence of this T cell receptor beta chain was determined in a study of T cells after posttransplantation cyclophosphamide. As to this clone: Antigen specificity is unknown.

The method was immunoSEQ multiplex PCR; TCRdb's version includes in-frame clones alone and lacks a portion of them. The sample has around 22,000 clones, 70% to 90% seen once. The germline gives CDR1 SGDLS, CDR2 YYNGEE. The CDR3 is 17 residues long. Unmatched junction bases numbered 12, after V lost 0 bases and J lost 5 bases. Study-level points and caveats: Later blood repertoires were often dominated by clones from the donor CD8+ memory compartment. Recipient CMV seropositivity and CMV reactivation strongly tracked TRB clonality.

A marrow graft followed busulfan-fludarabine conditioning, with cyclophosphamide on days +3 and +4. This sequence joins TRBV9 and TRBJ2-5; 8 positions match TRBD2. Sample: PBMCs, taken after allogeneic stem cell transplant with posttransplant cyclophosphamide. The receptor comes from a female patient between 30 and 40 years old who received an allogeneic stem cell transplant from an unrelated donor, was CMV-positive, and had no GVHD. The graft donor may be the source of some T cells. The CDR3 is CASSVAGISGEGETQYF. CDR3 nucleotide sequence: TGTGCCAGCAGCGTAGCGGGGATTAGCGGGGAGGGGGAGACCCAGTACTTC.